This T cell receptor (beta chain) was found in a study of CD8+ T cells in alopecia areata. Across the study: Oral tofacitinib, 5 to 10 mg twice daily, was given in an open-label trial. The drug, tofacitinib, lasted 6 to 18 months, followed by 6 months off drug. Notes on the study in general: Scalp clonality decreased significantly with tofacitinib, and so did expanded CD8+ clones among the top 100.

Points on this clone: The antigen is unknown.

Indicated treatment: oral pan-JAK inhibitor, 5-10 mg twice daily. Extraction and reverse transcription of RNA yielded cDNA as the sequencing template. Libraries were prepared by immunoSEQ multiplex PCR; TCRdb keeps only in-frame clonotypes and omits some of them. The table has about 180,000 clones, 50% to 75% seen once. The V gene lost 0 bases and the J gene lost 1 base, with 10 bases spanning the gap. This CDR3 is 15 amino acids long. The germline V gene encodes CDR1 SGDLS and CDR2 YYNGEE. This receptor was taken from a human donor with alopecia areata. The starting material was CD4+ T cells sorted from blood, obtained around week 55, from a patient treated with tofacitinib. The chain joins TRBV9 to TRBJ1-2, with D possibly being TRBD1 (6 bases). The CDR3 sequence is CASSVVQGINYGYTF. CDR3 nucleotides: TGTGCCAGCAGCGTAGTGCAGGGGATTAACTATGGCTACACCTTC.